Listed here is a single TCR beta chain. Libraries were prepared by immunoSEQ multiplex PCR; TCRdb keeps only in-frame clonotypes and omits some of them. The sample has about 93,000 clones, almost 95% seen once. V dropped 5 bases and J dropped 0; count of bases not matched to a gene: 15. The CDR3 covers 18 residues. Germline V gene data show CDR1 as SGHRS and CDR2 as YFSETQ. These data belong to a study of T cell changes during pregnancy in multiple sclerosis. The sequence derives from a female donor with multiple sclerosis, enrolled in a pregnancy study. The sample consisted of peripheral blood, taken after pregnancy. This chain links TRBV5-1 with TRBJ2-3; 7 nucleotides line up with TRBD2. CDR3: CASRGHGLAVFSTDTQYF. The CDR3 DNA follows: TGCGCCAGCAGGGGTCATGGGCTAGCGGTTTTCAGCACAGATACGCAGTATTTT.